A few counts support the clone carrying this T cell receptor (beta chain). The antigen is unknown. These data are taken from a study of breast tumors, draining lymph nodes, adjacent tissues. Study results and caveats: Tumor repertoires ranked between lymph nodes and nontumor tissue in diversity, with V and J gene preferences.

Each CDR3 protein gets one entry after TCRdb re-called the multiplex PCR reads with MiXCR. This sample yields under 350,000 distinct CDR3 sequences, of which about 33% are seen a single time; around 1.1% belongs to the top ten. Losses at the gene ends were 4 bases for V and 1 base for J; bases not matched to a gene: 5. The length of the CDR3 is 15 residues. Germline CDR1 SGHDT, CDR2 YYEEEE. Axillary draining lymph nodes of breast cancer patients supplied the node samples. Sequencing was performed on axillary lymph node tissue. This sequence originates from a female donor with breast cancer. Some clones in this sample may be carry-over from other donors' samples. This rearrangement joins TRBV5-6 to TRBJ2-1; 7 bases fit TRBD2. CDR3: CASSRSGTSYNEQFF. The CDR3 bases are TGTGCCAGCAGCAGGAGCGGGACTTCCTACAATGAGCAGTTCTTC. Combining the CDR3 with reference TRBV5-6 and TRBJ2-1 gives the whole variable domain DAGVTQSPTHLIKTRGQQVTLRCSPKSGHDTVSWYQQALGQGPQFIFQYYEEEERQRGNFPDRFSGHQFPNYSSELNVNALLLGDSALYLCASSRSGTSYNEQFFGPGTRLTVL.